This T cell receptor beta chain was recorded in a study of identical twins (dated by TCRdb to the mid-2010s). As for the study more broadly: TCR alpha and beta repertoires from monozygotic twins, unrelated adults of various ages and cord blood were deep-sequenced to test whether fetal clonotypes persist. Replicate twin experiments were performed at different times using different library preparation protocols to rule out contamination.

What the work shows at the level of the full study, not this receptor alone: Zero-insertion analyses could be partly confounded by invariant T cells such as MAIT and iNKT, although diverse VJ usage argued against such confounding for most clonotypes. Compared with coincidental sharing between unrelated individuals, an excess of low generation-probability sequences was observed among out-of-frame TCR alpha sequences shared between twins. A weaker excess of twin sharing was found in beta out-of-frame sequences because the signal-to-noise ratio was lowered by fewer shared sequences. Out-of-frame TCR alpha sharing in monozygotic twins was systematically underestimated by recombination models, whereas sharing between unrelated individuals was in agreement with the recombination models. Because the same donors could not be followed over many years, the conclusions relied on cross-sectional statistical analysis. Abundant cord blood beta clonotypes carried fewer insertions; young adult naive repertoires showed a weaker similar trend, while memory repertoires showed none.

Every donor in the study was a healthy Caucasian. Three pairs of female monozygotic twins, all aged roughly 18 to 29 years, were included in the twin cohort. CD4+ and CD8+ T cell populations were isolated with positive isolation kits from Invitrogen. Libraries were built with 5' RACE. TCRdb names Illumina HiSeq 2000 as the instrument used. A universal primer binding site was introduced by template switching, and a unique molecular identifier was present in the final cDNA, enabling accurate counting of TCR cDNA molecules. Specific primers in the conserved constant-segment region were used to synthesize first-strand cDNA for TCR alpha and beta chains. To control for contamination, every cDNA library carried two barcodes: a SMART-Mk sample barcode plus Illumina barcodes. TruSeq adapter sequences, together with Illumina sample barcodes, were added in two successive PCR steps. TCR alpha and beta cDNA libraries were sequenced on the Illumina HiSeq platform with custom primers. For the original study's pipeline: MiGEC processed the raw reads to extract unique molecular identifiers, while MiXCR was used to determine the CDR3 positions. Recombination models were inferred per individual with the repgenHMM and IGoR tools using an EM algorithm. The tcR package in R was used for shared clonotype analysis, with sharing normalized by the product of cloneset sizes. To study raw recombination free of thymic and clonal selection effects, out-of-frame nonproductive sequences were analyzed. The public reads were reanalyzed by TCRdb: fastp trimming at Q25, MiXCR alignment, in-frame beta chains only. Identical CDR3 protein sequences are pooled into one entry, listed with their most common genes and DNA. The V and J calls were not made by the authors but by TCRdb's processing. For this sample there are 400,000 to 550,000 distinct CDR3 sequences; 13% to 15% appear just once. Approximately 1% of the sample is taken by the ten largest.

This clonotype came up many times. Its antigen remains undetermined. No base qualities exist here, and no much larger clone lies one base off it. At the junction V is shortened by 4 bases and J by 0 bases, with 8 bases in between. CDR1 and CDR2 (SGHDT, YYEEEE) derive from the germline V gene. Reading from cysteine to phenylalanine, the CDR3 counts 14 amino acids. The DNA shown is the 42-base CDR3, in frame from base 1. These same data were also listed under a study on yellow fever vaccine responses in identical twins. The second paper states: According to the authors, the vaccine-induced T cell response in identical twins seemed to be partly convergent and partly specific to each individual. The study precisely tracked vaccine-responding T cell clones in identical twins.

Sequenced input: CD4+ T cells sorted from blood. The clonotype comes from a woman aged 18-29 years in good health. The chain joins TRBV5-6 to TRBJ1-5, with the D gene call left open. The nucleotide sequence reads as follows: TGTGCCAGCAGCGGGGAAAATAGCAATCAGCCCCAGCATTTT. It translates to CASSGENSNQPQHF.